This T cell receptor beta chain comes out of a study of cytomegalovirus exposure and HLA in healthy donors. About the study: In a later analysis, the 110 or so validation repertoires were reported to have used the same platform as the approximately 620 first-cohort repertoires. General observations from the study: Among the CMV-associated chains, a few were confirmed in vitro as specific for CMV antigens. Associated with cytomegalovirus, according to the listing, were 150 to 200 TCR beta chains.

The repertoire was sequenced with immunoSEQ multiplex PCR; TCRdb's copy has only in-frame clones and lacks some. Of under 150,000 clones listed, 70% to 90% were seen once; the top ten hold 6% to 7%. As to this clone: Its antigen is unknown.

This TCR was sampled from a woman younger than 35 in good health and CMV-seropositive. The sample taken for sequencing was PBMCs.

CDR3 sequence reads: CASSAQGVAYNEQFF. Here the CDR3 DNA reads TGTGCCAGCAGCGCCCAAGGGGTGGCCTACAATGAGCAGTTCTTC. The chain carries TRBV9 and TRBJ2-1; a possible D gene is TRBD1 (5 bases). Germline V CDR1 and CDR2: SGDLS, YYNGEE. V was shortened by 3 bases and J by 2 bases, with 12 bases between the two germline ends. CDR3 length equals 15 residues.